These T cell receptor beta chains were read from a single sample in a study of CD8+CD57+ T cells in acquired aplastic anemia. TCRdb reanalysed the reads using MiXCR and keeps one entry per CDR3 protein. The sample lists just over 200,000 distinct CDR3 sequences; approximately 60% were seen once. The material sequenced was sorted CD4+, CD8+, or CD8+CD57+ T cells (not recorded which) from PBMCs. The receptor set was obtained from a human donor with aplastic anemia. Each CDR3 is given with its conserved first and last residue. The D gene is left open where the match is weak. Expanded clones get a size class; other rows say once, few or many, or leave the size out.

J gene: TRBJ2-6; clone size: NA; D gene: NA; V gene: TRBV19; CDR3 DNA: TGTGCCAGCCACATCGCCAGGGAAACTGGGGCCAACGTCCTGACTTTC; CDR3 protein: CASHIARETGANVLTF
J gene: TRBJ1-1; clone size: once; D gene: TRBD1; V gene: TRBV24-1; CDR3 DNA: TGTGCCACCAAGGACAGGCAGAACACTGAAGCTTTCTTT; CDR3 protein: CATKDRQNTEAFF
J gene: TRBJ2-3; clone size: NA; D gene: NA; V gene: TRBV4-2; CDR3 DNA: TGTGCCAGCAGCCAAGACGTTTCCGACCCTTCGAGCACAGATACGCGGTATTTT; CDR3 protein: CASSQDVSDPSSTDTRYF
J gene: TRBJ2-7; clone size: NA; D gene: TRBD2; V gene: TRBV7-6; CDR3 DNA: TGTGCCAGCAGCTTAGGACTAGCGGGGACCGAGCAGTACTTC; CDR3 protein: CASSLGLAGTEQYF
J gene: TRBJ1-6; clone size: NA; D gene: NA; V gene: TRBV12-3/TRBV12-4; CDR3 DNA: TGTGCCAGCAGTTCCTCAGTGAAGGGGACTAATTCACCCCTCCACTTT; CDR3 protein: CASSSSVKGTNSPLHF
J gene: TRBJ1-2; clone size: NA; D gene: NA; V gene: TRBV7-9; CDR3 DNA: TGTGCCAGCAGCTTAGGCCGGACCGAGCGCTACACCTTC; CDR3 protein: CASSLGRTERYTF
J gene: TRBJ1-5; clone size: NA; D gene: TRBD1; V gene: TRBV7-9; CDR3 DNA: TGTGCCAGCAGCTTGGGGATTTTGGGACAGGGGGGGGATCAGCCCCAGCATTTT; CDR3 protein: CASSLGILGQGGDQPQHF
J gene: TRBJ2-2; clone size: NA; D gene: NA; V gene: TRBV7-2; CDR3 DNA: TGTGCCAGCAGCTTAGGCACCCTTGGGGCCGGGGAGCTGTTTTTT; CDR3 protein: CASSLGTLGAGELFF
J gene: TRBJ1-2; clone size: NA; D gene: NA; V gene: TRBV13; CDR3 DNA: TGTGCCAGCAGCTCGCAACAGGGTTTTTATGGCTACACCTTC; CDR3 protein: CASSSQQGFYGYTF
J gene: TRBJ1-6; clone size: NA; D gene: NA; V gene: TRBV7-9; CDR3 DNA: TGTGCCAGCAGCCAAGATAGGGCGGTTGAGGTTTCACCCCTCCACTTT; CDR3 protein: CASSQDRAVEVSPLHF
J gene: TRBJ1-3; clone size: once; D gene: TRBD1; V gene: TRBV2; CDR3 DNA: TGTGCCAGCAGTAGTCGGGGACAGCACTCTGGAAACACCATATATTTT; CDR3 protein: CASSSRGQHSGNTIYF
J gene: TRBJ2-7; clone size: few; D gene: NA; V gene: TRBV19; CDR3 DNA: TGTGCCAGTAGTGAACAGGGCGGCTACGAGCAGTACTTC; CDR3 protein: CASSEQGGYEQYF
J gene: TRBJ2-1; clone size: NA; D gene: NA; V gene: TRBV27; CDR3 DNA: TGTGCCAGCAGTCCAACAGGGTCTTACAATGAGCAGTTCTTC; CDR3 protein: CASSPTGSYNEQFF
J gene: TRBJ2-3; clone size: NA; D gene: NA; V gene: TRBV11-3; CDR3 DNA: TGTGCCAGCAGCGTCGGGAGAGGGGATACGCAGTATTTT; CDR3 protein: CASSVGRGDTQYF
J gene: TRBJ1-5; clone size: once; D gene: NA; V gene: TRBV5-5; CDR3 DNA: TGTGCCAGCAGCTTAGCGTCCCCCTGGGAGTTGGTAAATCAGCCCCAGCATTTT; CDR3 protein: CASSLASPWELVNQPQHF
J gene: TRBJ1-1; clone size: once; D gene: NA; V gene: TRBV12-3/TRBV12-4; CDR3 DNA: TGTGCCAGCAGTACAGGTGAAGCTTTCTTT; CDR3 protein: CASSTGEAFF
J gene: TRBJ2-7; clone size: NA; D gene: NA; V gene: TRBV20-1; CDR3 DNA: TGCAGTGCCCCGACACTTCTCTACGAGCAGTACTTC; CDR3 protein: CSAPTLLYEQYF
J gene: TRBJ2-7; clone size: NA; D gene: NA; V gene: TRBV5-4; CDR3 DNA: TGTGCCAGCACCTCTAAAATACAGGGTGAGGGCGAGCAGTACTTC; CDR3 protein: CASTSKIQGEGEQYF
J gene: TRBJ2-2; clone size: few; D gene: NA; V gene: TRBV18; CDR3 DNA: TGTGCCAGCTCACCCCCGGAGGCCCTGACCGGGGAGCTGTTTTTT; CDR3 protein: CASSPPEALTGELFF
J gene: TRBJ2-3; clone size: NA; D gene: TRBD2; V gene: TRBV5-6; CDR3 DNA: TGTGCCAGCAGCCGACTGAGCGGGGGAGCAGATACGCAGTATTTT; CDR3 protein: CASSRLSGGADTQYF
J gene: TRBJ2-1; clone size: NA; D gene: NA; V gene: TRBV7-2; CDR3 DNA: TGTGCCAGCGGGAACACAGGTAACAATGAGCAGTTCTTC; CDR3 protein: CASGNTGNNEQFF
J gene: TRBJ1-5; clone size: many; D gene: TRBD1; V gene: TRBV6-1; CDR3 DNA: TGTGCCAGCAGCGATACCGGGACAGGGAGTCAGCCCCAGCATTTT; CDR3 protein: CASSDTGTGSQPQHF
J gene: TRBJ2-3; clone size: NA; D gene: NA; V gene: TRBV6-6; CDR3 DNA: TGTGCCAGCAGTTACGTACGGGGTAGCACAGATACGCAGTATTTT; CDR3 protein: CASSYVRGSTDTQYF
J gene: TRBJ1-4; clone size: NA; D gene: NA; V gene: TRBV7-9; CDR3 DNA: TGTGCCAGCAGCTTAGGCTATAACAATGAAAAACTGTTTTTT; CDR3 protein: CASSLGYNNEKLFF
J gene: TRBJ2-7; clone size: once; D gene: TRBD1; V gene: TRBV20-1; CDR3 DNA: TGCAGTGCTAACCGGGACAGAGAATACGAGCAGTACTTC; CDR3 protein: CSANRDREYEQYF
J gene: TRBJ1-1; clone size: NA; D gene: NA; V gene: TRBV19; CDR3 DNA: TGTGCCAGTAGTACTCAACCGGGTGGGGGAAGGATGACTGAAGCTTTCTTT; CDR3 protein: CASSTQPGGGRMTEAFF
J gene: TRBJ1-5; clone size: NA; D gene: NA; V gene: TRBV7-2; CDR3 DNA: TGTGCCAGCAGCCAAACAGGGAACAATCAGCCCCTGCATTTT; CDR3 protein: CASSQTGNNQPLHF
J gene: TRBJ2-7; clone size: many; D gene: TRBD1; V gene: TRBV9; CDR3 DNA: TGTGCCAGCAGCGGCCGGGACAGTCTCTACGAGCAGTACTTC; CDR3 protein: CASSGRDSLYEQYF
J gene: TRBJ2-2; clone size: NA; D gene: TRBD1; V gene: TRBV29-1; CDR3 DNA: TGCAGCGCCGGACAGGGCGCCGGATCGAACACCGGGGAGCTGTTTTTT; CDR3 protein: CSAGQGAGSNTGELFF
J gene: TRBJ2-2; clone size: NA; D gene: TRBD2; V gene: TRBV15; CDR3 DNA: TGTGCCACCAGCAGAGCCATACCAGCGGGGCCCAAGGACACCGGGGAGCTGTTTTTT; CDR3 protein: CATSRAIPAGPKDTGELFF
J gene: TRBJ1-1; clone size: NA; D gene: TRBD1; V gene: TRBV20-1; CDR3 DNA: TGCAGTGCTAGGGCCGACAGGGTTACTGAAGCTTTCTTT; CDR3 protein: CSARADRVTEAFF